Listed here are 13 T cell receptor beta chains from one sample, sequenced in a study of human T cells and chemical hapten exposure. One entry per CDR3 protein results from TCRdb running MiXCR on the 5' RACE reads. The sample contains around 140,000 distinct CDR3 sequences, roughly 4% of which appear only once. Unfractionated whole blood served as the source for total RNA extraction. These receptors were collected from a female donor in good health.

The chain couples TRBV6-6 to TRBJ1-5; D gene ambiguous. The V end lost 6 bases, the J end lost 4 bases, and 10 bases lay between the germline ends. This CDR3 comprises 13 residues. The germline V gene has CDR1 MNHNY and CDR2 SVGAGI (reference sequence). CDR3 sequence (DNA): TGTGCCAGCAGGCGAGTCGATAATCAGCCCCAGCATTTT. Amino acids: CASRRVDNQPQHF.

This clonotype has just a few counts. Given a much more abundant clone one base away, this may be a read error. This chain uses TRBV18 with TRBJ1-2; possible D gene TRBD1, 5 bases. Germline V gene sequence: CDR1 KGHSH, CDR2 LQKENI. This CDR3 comprises 14 residues. This CDR3 reads CASSPHAGNYGYNF. The CDR3 region has the DNA TGTGCCAGCTCACCACACGCAGGGAACTATGGCTACAACTTC.

This clonotype was detected a few times. V gene TRBV12-3 or TRBV12-4 combines with J gene TRBJ2-3; D not certain. The CDR3 totals 16 residues. The V end was cut by 6 bases, the J end by 2 bases, with 18 bases between. This CDR3 reads CASSLLGPIPTDTQYF. DNA of the CDR3: TGTGCCAGCAGCCTCCTTGGTCCTATCCCCACAGATACGCAGTATTTT.

Ten or more counts support this clonotype. The chain combines TRBV9 with TRBJ2-6, with 11 nucleotides matching TRBD1. This CDR3 spans 18 amino acids. Trimming cost V 4 bases and J 0 bases; bases outside gene matches: 6. Germline assignment: CDR1 SGDLS and CDR2 YYNGEE. The DNA of the CDR3 is TGTGCCAGCAGCCCGAGGACAGGGGGCATCTCTGGGGCCAACGTCCTGACTTTC. Translated: CASSPRTGGISGANVLTF.

This clonotype has a count of ten or more. This chain links TRBV7-3 with TRBJ2-1, with 12 bases that match TRBD2. The V segment lost 5 bases and the J segment 7 bases; nucleotides outside the gene matches: 12. The CDR3 runs to 17 residues. CDR1 is SGHTA, CDR2 FQGTGA, per germline. The CDR3 is CASSPPGLAGGQNEQFF. The DNA for the CDR3 is TGTGCCAGCAGCCCCCCCGGGCTAGCGGGGGGGCAGAATGAGCAGTTCTTC.

This clonotype was observed at least ten times. V and J are TRBV6-5 and TRBJ2-3; 9 bases line up with TRBD2. The CDR3 runs to 21 residues. The germline gives CDR1 MNHEY, CDR2 SVGAGI. The V segment lost 0 bases and the J segment 2 bases; nucleotides outside the gene matches: 18. DNA for the CDR3: TGTGCCAGCAGTTACTCGAGGAGAACCTTTATAGCGGGGGAGTCCACAGATACGCAGTATTTT. It specifies CASSYSRRTFIAGESTDTQYF.

This clonotype came up many times. The J gene is TRBJ1-2, the V gene TRBV4-3; possibly TRBD1 for D (6 bases). With 3 bases removed from V and 0 bases from J, the gap between germline ends came to 11 bases. CDR3 length: 15 amino acids. Germline CDR1 is LGHNA and CDR2 is YSLEER. The CDR3 here is CASSQNRASNYGYTF. In DNA, the CDR3 is TGCGCCAGCAGCCAGAACAGGGCCTCTAACTATGGCTACACCTTC.

Ten or more counts support this clonotype. The chain joins TRBV29-1 to TRBJ2-3; 11 positions agree with TRBD2. CDR1 SQVTM and CDR2 ANQGSEA come from the germline V gene. CDR3 length: 16 residues. V dropped 3 bases and J dropped 1; count of bases not matched to a gene: 6. The CDR3: CSVDRLAGGRTDTQYF. The CDR3 nucleotides are TGCAGCGTTGATCGCCTAGCGGGGGGCCGCACAGATACGCAGTATTTT.

In its sample, this clonotype was seen many times. The rearrangement uses TRBV28 and TRBJ1-3; 8 bases agree with TRBD1. CDR3 size: 15 residues. After removal of 8 bases from V and 1 base from J, the junction contained 7 bases not matched to a gene. Germline CDR1 is MDHEN and CDR2 is SYDVKM. The CDR3 nucleotides are TGTGCCAGCCGATCGTGGACAGGGTCTGGAAACACCATATATTTT. Protein product: CASRSWTGSGNTIYF. Full variable domain (outside the CDR3, taken from reference TRBV28 and TRBJ1-3): DVKVTQSSRYLVKRTGEKVFLECVQDMDHENMFWYRQDPGLGLRLIYFSYDVKMKEKGDIPEGYSVSREKKERFSLILESASTNQTSMYLCASRSWTGSGNTIYFGEGSWLTVV.

The table lists this clonotype with many counts. The chain is built from TRBV20-1 and TRBJ2-7; D is undetermined. The CDR3 is made up of 12 amino acids. The V gene's germline CDR1 is DFQATT and CDR2 SNEGSKA (reference sequence). With 3 bases removed from V and 3 bases from J, the gap between germline ends came to 9 bases. This chain's CDR3 is CSASRSSYEQYF. Here the CDR3 DNA reads TGCAGTGCTAGTCGCAGTAGCTACGAGCAGTACTTC.

The genes are TRBV29-1 and TRBJ2-1; TRBD1 matches 8 bases. With 7 bases clipped from V and 3 bases from J, the junction kept 2 bases outside the gene matches. The V gene's germline CDR1 is SQVTM and CDR2 ANQGSEA. The CDR3 is made up of 12 amino acids. For the CDR3, the DNA is TGCAGCGGGGACAGGAACTACAATGAGCAGTTCTTC. This gives the protein CSGDRNYNEQFF.

Regarding this clonotype: A clone one base away is much larger, so this may be a read error. The chain links TRBV6-1 to TRBJ2-7; a possible D gene is TRBD2 (6 bases). The CDR3 runs 14 residues. Germline V lookup: CDR1 MNHNS, CDR2 SASEGT. Trimming cost V 8 bases and J 5 bases, with 19 bases left between them. DNA of the CDR3: TGTGCCAGCCGTGTCTGGGAGGATGTAGACGAGCAGTACTTC. It encodes CASRVWEDVDEQYF.

There are many counts of this clonotype. V usage is TRBV5-1 and J usage is TRBJ2-1, with D possibly matching TRBD1 (6 bases). V lost 3 bases and J 6 bases, leaving 19 bases between the germline ends. CDR3 length: 16 residues. Germline-derived CDR1 and CDR2 are SGHRS and YFSETQ. In nucleotides, the CDR3 is TGCGCCAGCAGCTCACTAACAGGGAAGTATGGCAATGAGCAGTTCTTC. Amino acids: CASSSLTGKYGNEQFF.